What follows are 29 T cell receptor beta chains derived from one specimen sequenced in a study of T cells expressing NK-cell markers. TCRdb reprocessed the 5' RACE reads, with one entry per CDR3 protein and no DNA. This sample contains about 430,000 distinct CDR3 sequences. The sequenced sample consisted of blood T cells: a sorted CD56 or NKG2C T cell subset, CD4+ or CD8+ T cells, or bulk PBMC T cells (not recorded which). The receptors stem from a woman in her 50s in good health.

V is TRBV5-1 and J is TRBJ2-1; TCRdb calls TRBD1, which cannot be checked without DNA. CDR3 size: 12 residues. CDR1 and CDR2 (germline): SGHRS, YFSETQ. CDR3 sequence: CASSSTVSGQFF.

The genes are TRBV27 and TRBJ1-2; TCRdb proposes TRBD1, but this gene call is untestable without DNA. Germline-derived CDR1 and CDR2 are MNHEY and SMNVEV (reference sequence). This CDR3 has 16 residues. CDR3 in amino acids: CASSLLGTGGNYGYTF.

The chain has TRBV12-3 or TRBV12-4 and TRBJ2-3; the D gene TCRdb calls, TRBD2, cannot be checked with no DNA. The CDR3 totals 15 residues. CDR3 protein: CATSKAGESTDTQYF.

J is TRBJ1-4 and V is TRBV7-2; TCRdb proposes TRBD1, but this gene call is untestable without DNA. The CDR3 length is 17 residues. Germline CDR1 and CDR2: SGHTA and FQGNSA. CDR3: CASSLWPPGATNEKLFF.

The CDR3 region is CASLAANTGELFF. The chain carries TRBV12-3 or TRBV12-4 and TRBJ2-2. The CDR3 is made up of 13 amino acids.

The V gene is TRBV12-5, the J gene TRBJ2-1; the D call of TRBD2 rests on TCRdb alone, since no DNA is present to check it. The CDR3 runs to 14 residues. The germline CDR1 and CDR2 sequences are LGHNT and FRNRAP. CDR3 protein: CASGFSGRVNEQFF.

The chain couples TRBV5-1 to TRBJ2-3; the TCRdb call, TRBD1, lacks DNA for checking. The CDR3 runs 15 residues. Per the germline V gene, CDR1 is SGHRS and CDR2 is YFSETQ. CDR3 residues: CASSRGEAGADTQYF.

This rearrangement joins TRBV5-1 to TRBJ2-7. The CDR3 length is 16 residues. Germline loops: CDR1 SGHRS, CDR2 YFSETQ. CDR3 loop: CASRLLQVSSSYEQYF.

V and J are TRBV7-2 and TRBJ2-2; checking the TCRdb D call of TRBD1 is not possible without DNA. Germline assignment: CDR1 SGHTA and CDR2 FQGNSA. The CDR3 consists of 13 residues. The CDR3 here is CASSLQGYGELFF.

The CDR3 sequence: CASSPDMGETQYF. This chain links TRBV7-7 with TRBJ2-5. CDR3 length: 13 residues. Germline V gene sequence: CDR1 SSHAT, CDR2 FNYEAQ (reference sequence).

CDR3 sequence reads: CASSLGPALFF. The genes are TRBV7-3 and TRBJ2-1; no DNA is available, so the TRBD1 call from TCRdb remains unchecked. Germline CDR1 is SGHTA and CDR2 is FQGTGA. The CDR3 extends over 11 amino acids.

This chain links TRBV15 with TRBJ1-5; no DNA is available, so the TRBD1 call from TCRdb remains unchecked. CDR1 and CDR2 (germline): LNHNV, YYDKDF (reference sequence). There are 16 residues in the CDR3. CDR3 loop: CATSNLAGTGVQPQHF.

The CDR3: CATTSGSGDEQFF. The chain combines TRBV15 with TRBJ2-1; the TCRdb D gene call, TRBD2, has no DNA to confirm it. Germline lookup yields CDR1 LNHNV and CDR2 YYDKDF (reference sequence). The CDR3 length is 13 residues.

The chain links TRBV5-1 to TRBJ2-7; as DNA is missing, the TRBD2 call by TCRdb cannot be tested. Germline V gene sequence: CDR1 SGHRS, CDR2 YFSETQ. The CDR3 consists of 13 residues. The CDR3 loop is CASSSRTRGEQYF.

The rearrangement links TRBV20-1 to TRBJ2-1; the D call of TRBD1 rests on TCRdb alone, since no DNA is present to check it. This CDR3 contains 14 residues. Looked up from germline, CDR1 is DFQATT and CDR2 is SNEGSKA (reference sequence). The CDR3 spells CSAWRSRVENEQFF.

V and J are TRBV7-9 and TRBJ2-5. CDR1 is SEHNR and CDR2 is FQNEAQ in the germline V gene (reference sequence). The CDR3 loop spans 14 amino acids. This CDR3 is CASSPSEVGRTQYF.

J is TRBJ2-7 and V is TRBV27; the D call from TCRdb, TRBD1, cannot be confirmed without DNA. CDR1 and CDR2 (germline): MNHEY, SMNVEV (reference sequence). The CDR3 spans 15 residues. The CDR3 sequence: CASKEQGRGSYEQYF.

The genes are TRBV28 and TRBJ1-2; TCRdb returns TRBD1, unconfirmable since there is no DNA. The length of the CDR3 is 19 residues. Per the germline V gene, CDR1 is MDHEN and CDR2 is SYDVKM. CDR3 region: CASSTRYRTSDNSNYGYTF.

The V and J genes are TRBV20-1 and TRBJ2-1; TCRdb returns TRBD1, unconfirmable since there is no DNA. The germline V gene encodes CDR1 DFQATT and CDR2 SNEGSKA (reference sequence). This CDR3 comprises 13 residues. The CDR3: CSASDYRGHEQFF.

The J gene is TRBJ2-6, the V gene TRBV5-1. The length of the CDR3 is 12 residues. Germline V gene data show CDR1 as SGHRS and CDR2 as YFSETQ. The CDR3 here is CASKIGANVLTF.

The genes are TRBV7-9 and TRBJ1-2; TCRdb lists TRBD1, though no DNA is available to test this call. CDR1 and CDR2 from the germline V gene are SEHNR and FQNEAQ (reference sequence). The CDR3 sequence is 14 residues long. The CDR3 sequence is CASSELRTQYGYTF.

The gene calls are TRBV3-1 and TRBJ1-3. This CDR3 has 15 residues. Germline CDR1 and CDR2: LGHDT and YNNKEL (reference sequence). CDR3 amino acids: CASSREFHSGNTIYF. Full variable domain (remainder filled in from reference TRBV3-1 and TRBJ1-3): DTAVSQTPKYLVTQMGNDKSIKCEQNLGHDTMYWYKQDSKKFLKIMFSYNNKELIINETVPNRFSPKSPDKAHLNLHINSLELGDSAVYFCASSREFHSGNTIYFGEGSWLTVV.

V is TRBV12-3 or TRBV12-4 and J is TRBJ2-3. The CDR3 has 12 residues. CDR3 protein: CASSLAKDTQYF.

V gene TRBV27 combines with J gene TRBJ1-6. From germline, CDR1 is MNHEY and CDR2 SMNVEV (reference sequence). The CDR3 runs to 13 residues. CDR3: CASSREYNSPLHF.

The rearrangement links TRBV20-1 to TRBJ2-7; without DNA, the TCRdb call of TRBD1 cannot be checked. The CDR3 covers 14 residues. Germline V CDR1 and CDR2: DFQATT, SNEGSKA (reference sequence). CDR3 amino acids: CSAVTGGAQREQYF.

The CDR3 is CASSGTSQSYNEQFF. The V call is TRBV5-1, the J call TRBJ2-1; there is no DNA to check the TCRdb D call of TRBD2. Per germline, CDR1 SGHRS and CDR2 YFSETQ. The length of the CDR3 is 15 residues.

The chain joins TRBV20-1 to TRBJ2-1; TCRdb lists TRBD2, though no DNA is available to test this call. The length of the CDR3 is 14 residues. Germline CDR1 DFQATT, CDR2 SNEGSKA (reference sequence). CDR3 in amino acids: CSATLAPPYNEQFF.

The chain combines TRBV7-8 with TRBJ1-1; TCRdb proposes TRBD1, but this gene call is untestable without DNA. The CDR3 is 20 amino acids. The germline V gene has CDR1 SGHVS and CDR2 FQNEAQ. CDR3 region: CASSLARRPGQGVPGTEAFF.

The V call is TRBV10-3, the J call TRBJ2-3; the TCRdb call, TRBD1, lacks DNA for checking. This CDR3 contains 15 residues. Germline V gene data show CDR1 as ENHRY and CDR2 as SYGVKD. The CDR3 protein is CAITGGGQGPDTQYF.